Following are 21 T cell receptor beta chains from one sample sequenced in a study of cytomegalovirus exposure and HLA in healthy donors. The protocol was immunoSEQ multiplex PCR, while the TCRdb copy is restricted to in-frame clones and leaves out a portion. The table lists 150,000 to 200,000 clones, roughly 86% of them singletons. Sequenced: PBMCs. The receptor source for this set is a woman under 30 in good health and CMV-seronegative.

The V and J genes are TRBV30 and TRBJ1-6; maybe TRBD1 (5 bases). Germline V gene sequence: CDR1 GTSNPN, CDR2 SVGIG (reference sequence). Trimming left V 0 bases short and J 5 bases short, with 14 bases between. The CDR3 runs to 16 residues. CDR3 nucleotide sequence: TGTGCCTGGAGTGTGAAGGGACTACGTAATAATTCACCCCTCCACTTT. It specifies CAWSVKGLRNNSPLHF. Complete variable domain (other parts from reference TRBV30 and TRBJ1-6): SQTIHQWPATLVQPVGSPLSLECTVEGTSNPNLYWYRQAAGRGLQLLFYSVGIGQISSEVPQNLSASRPQDRQFILSSKKLLLSDSGFYLCAWSVKGLRNNSPLHFGNGTRLTVT.

The rearrangement links TRBV7-6 to TRBJ2-1, with TRBD2 matching over 10 bases. After removal of 2 bases from V and 5 bases from J, the junction contained 9 bases not matched to a gene. Germline V CDR1 and CDR2: SGHVS, FNYEAQ. The CDR3 is 17 residues long. CDR3 loop: CASSLRLRGLAHNEQFF. CDR3 coding DNA: TGTGCCAGCAGCTTAAGGCTAAGGGGACTAGCGCACAATGAGCAGTTCTTC. The variable domain in full, completed from reference TRBV7-6 and TRBJ2-1, reads GAGVSQSPRYKVTKRGQDVALRCDPISGHVSLYWYRQALGQGPEFLTYFNYEAQQDKSGLPNDRFSAERPEGSISTLTIQRTEQRDSAMYRCASSLRLRGLAHNEQFFGPGTRLTVL.

The genes are TRBV6-5 and TRBJ1-2; the match to TRBD1 covers 7 bases. This CDR3 contains 12 residues. J lost 2 bases, V lost 10 bases, and 4 bases had no gene match. The germline V gene encodes CDR1 MNHEY and CDR2 SVGAGI. The CDR3 DNA is TGTGCCACCTGGGACAGCAACTATGGCTACACCTTC. Residues: CATWDSNYGYTF.

The table lists this clone with a few counts. The rearrangement joins TRBV27 to TRBJ1-6; D is unclear. Germline CDR1 reads MNHEY; CDR2 reads SMNVEV (reference sequence). This CDR3 contains 9 residues. The CDR3, as DNA: TGTCCCCATTACATTCCCCTCCACTTT. This gives the protein CPHYIPLHF.

V usage is TRBV9 and J usage is TRBJ2-3; 14 bases are shared with TRBD2. The V segment lost 2 bases and the J segment 2 bases; nucleotides outside the gene matches: 4. The germline CDR1 and CDR2 sequences are SGDLS and YYNGEE. The CDR3 has 17 amino acids. The CDR3 region has the DNA TGTGCCAGCAGCGTTCGGACTAGCGGGGGGTACACAGATACGCAGTATTTT. Protein: CASSVRTSGGYTDTQYF.

The genes are TRBV4-2 and TRBJ1-5; the D gene is possibly TRBD1 (5 bases). Trimming took 4 bases from V and 1 from J, leaving 11 bases between them. CDR3 length: 15 residues. Looked up from germline, CDR1 is LGHNA and CDR2 is YNFKEQ. The DNA of the CDR3 is TGTGCCAGCAGCCTTAAACAGGAGAGCAATCAGCCCCAGCATTTT. Amino acids: CASSLKQESNQPQHF.

The chain recombines TRBV7-6 with TRBJ2-2, with D perhaps matching TRBD1 (5 bases). The CDR3 length is 16 residues. V lost 1 base and J lost 4, with 13 bases in between. CDR1 is SGHVS and CDR2 is FNYEAQ in the germline V gene. CDR3 amino acids: CASSLVGRASTGELFF. The CDR3 DNA reads as TGTGCCAGCAGCTTAGTTGGCAGGGCGAGCACCGGGGAGCTGTTTTTT.

The CDR3 region has the DNA TGTGCCAGCAGTTACACGGGGAGGGTTTCAGGCCCTGAAGCTTTCTTT. It translates to CASSYTGRVSGPEAFF. The chain carries TRBV6-5 and TRBJ1-1; no reliable D call. Germline-derived CDR1 and CDR2 are MNHEY and SVGAGI. Deletions cut 2 bases from V and 6 bases from J, with 19 bases between. The CDR3 contains 16 residues.

V usage is TRBV5-1 and J usage is TRBJ2-1; no reliable D call. Germline loops: CDR1 SGHRS, CDR2 YFSETQ. Trimming stripped 4 bases from V and 6 bases from J, with 11 bases between. The CDR3 runs to 13 residues. For the CDR3, the DNA is TGCGCCAGCAGCCCTGGGCCCGGCAATGAGCAGTTCTTC. Amino acid sequence: CASSPGPGNEQFF. Based on the CDR3 plus reference TRBV5-1 and TRBJ2-1, the full variable domain is KAGVTQTPRYLIKTRGQQVTLSCSPISGHRSVSWYQQTPGQGLQFLFEYFSETQRNKGNFPGRFSGRQFSNSRSEMNVSTLELGDSALYLCASSPGPGNEQFFGPGTRLTVL.

The chain links TRBV18 to TRBJ2-4; TRBD2 is a possible D gene (6 bases). V shed 0 bases and J shed 2 bases, with 14 bases lying between them. Germline-derived CDR1 and CDR2 are KGHSH and LQKENI. The CDR3 is 17 residues long. The CDR3 protein is CASSPPGLGGPKNIQYF. CDR3 DNA sequence: TGTGCCAGCTCACCACCGGGACTCGGAGGGCCCAAAAACATTCAGTACTTC.

The rearrangement links TRBV19 to TRBJ1-5, with 8 bases that match TRBD1. Trimming at V came to 5 bases and at J to 4 bases, leaving 7 bases not matched to a gene. The CDR3 is made up of 15 amino acids. Germline CDR1 LNHDA, CDR2 SQIVND (reference sequence). CDR3 residues: CASSEAGGWNQPQHF. CDR3 sequence (DNA): TGTGCCAGTAGTGAAGCAGGGGGCTGGAATCAGCCCCAGCATTTT.

The gene calls are TRBV11-2 and TRBJ2-7, with 7 bases aligning to TRBD1. The CDR3 has 15 amino acids. The germline CDR1 and CDR2 sequences are SGHAT and FQNNGV. With V trimmed by 5 bases and J by 2 bases, 9 bases remained unmatched. The CDR3 region is CASSPVWDSTYEQYF. The CDR3 nucleotides are TGTGCCAGCAGCCCAGTGTGGGACAGTACCTACGAGCAGTACTTC.

This chain connects TRBV27 to TRBJ2-2; D unresolved. This CDR3 spans 13 amino acids. Trimming removed 3 bases at V and 7 bases at J, with 9 bases between. Germline CDR1 is MNHEY and CDR2 is SMNVEV (reference sequence). The CDR3 nucleotides read TGTGCCAGCAGTTTCGGTGTATACGGGGAGCTGTTTTTT. This sequence encodes CASSFGVYGELFF.

This chain joins TRBV5-1 and TRBJ2-2, with TRBD2 matching over 7 bases. The germline gives CDR1 SGHRS, CDR2 YFSETQ. V lost 4 bases to trimming and J lost 6 bases; unmatched junction nucleotides: 12. CDR3 length: 16 residues. CDR3 bases: TGCGCCAGCAGCCTACTACCTAGCGGTGACGCCGGGGAGCTGTTTTTT. Translation gives CASSLLPSGDAGELFF.

J is TRBJ1-1 and V is TRBV4-1; a possible D gene is TRBD1 (6 bases). Germline values: CDR1 MGHRA, CDR2 YSYEKL. V was cut by 1 base and J by 5 bases, with 11 bases left in between. The CDR3 runs 14 residues. Here the CDR3 DNA reads TGCGCCAGCAGCCAAGGGGGGCGTTGGACTGAAGCTTTCTTT. It codes for CASSQGGRWTEAFF.

As DNA, the CDR3 is TGTGCCAGCAGTTATACTGGGGGGGACTATGGCTACACCTTC. As protein: CASSYTGGDYGYTF. The V call is TRBV6-6, the J call TRBJ1-2, with TRBD1 as a possible D gene (5 bases). The CDR3 covers 14 residues. V lost 3 bases and J lost 3, with 11 bases in between. Germline-derived CDR1 and CDR2 are MNHNY and SVGAGI (reference sequence).

The CDR3 sequence: CAWSRQGGAYNEQFF. CDR3 sequence (DNA): TGTGCCTGGAGTAGACAGGGAGGCGCCTACAATGAGCAGTTCTTC. This chain joins TRBV30 and TRBJ2-1, with D tentatively TRBD1 (7 bases). The V gene lost 2 bases and the J gene lost 2 bases, with 13 bases spanning the gap. Germline V gene lookup returns CDR1 GTSNPN and CDR2 SVGIG (reference sequence). The CDR3 consists of 15 residues.

The J gene is TRBJ1-2, the V gene TRBV27, with D possibly TRBD1 on 5 matching bases. From germline, CDR1 is MNHEY and CDR2 SMNVEV (reference sequence). The CDR3 runs 20 residues. The V end was cut by 5 bases, the J end by 0 bases, with 28 bases between. This CDR3 is CASSPENGAVFGFANYGYTF. CDR3 bases: TGTGCCAGCAGTCCCGAGAATGGGGCTGTTTTTGGATTCGCTAACTATGGCTACACCTTC.

This clone has only one observation. J is TRBJ2-2 and V is TRBV2, with D maybe TRBD1 (6 bases). V lost 8 bases and J 5 bases, leaving 15 bases between the germline ends. Germline loops: CDR1 SNHLY, CDR2 FYNNEI. The CDR3 runs to 14 residues. CDR3 loop: CASGTGSRTGELFF. The CDR3 nucleotides read TGTGCCAGCGGAACAGGGTCGAGGACCGGGGAGCTGTTTTTT.

This sequence joins TRBV5-4 and TRBJ1-2, with D uncertain. The V and J ends lost 3 bases and 10 bases respectively, with 10 bases between them. Looked up from germline, CDR1 is SGHNT and CDR2 is YYREEE (reference sequence). The CDR3 runs 11 residues. The CDR3 reads CASSSFRAYTF. CDR3 DNA sequence: TGTGCCAGCAGCTCTTTCCGCGCCTACACCTTC.

This chain connects TRBV6-5 to TRBJ2-5, with TRBD2 matching 15 bases. Trimming at V came to 6 bases and at J to 12 bases, leaving 8 bases not matched to a gene. Germline CDR1 and CDR2: MNHEY and SVGAGI. The CDR3 consists of 14 residues. In nucleotides, the CDR3 is TGTGCCAGCAGCCTCGGACTAGCGGGGGGGCGGAAGTACTTC. It translates to CASSLGLAGGRKYF.